This is a list of T cell receptor beta chains from one sample in a study of T cell repertoires in cytomegalovirus infection. TCRdb processed the reads anew with MiXCR; each CDR3 protein has one entry. This repertoire shows some 700,000 distinct CDR3 sequences, roughly a third found once; its top ten account for 15% to 20%. These TCRs are of unknown antigen specificity. Material: cultured PBMCs, obtained from culture after CMV antigen stimulation. All receptors derive from a human donor in good health (CMV status not recorded). Some clones in this sample may be carry-over from other donors' samples. The CDR3 runs from the conserved cysteine through the conserved F or W. A D gene is named only where the DNA matches it firmly.

CDR3,V,J,D
CASSLVPTTGGQFF,TRBV11-2,TRBJ2-1,-
CASSTTGTNPREQYF,TRBV7-2,TRBJ2-7,TRBD2
CATSDPPHRAVAF,TRBV24-1,TRBJ2-5,-
CASSSQFRNTIYF,TRBV11-2,TRBJ1-3,-
CSARRDIRGELFF,TRBV20-1,TRBJ2-2,-
CASSLAAGIANTDTQYF,TRBV7-2,TRBJ2-3,-
CASSPENSADTQYF,TRBV7-8,TRBJ2-3,-
CASSLVNGETPLHF,TRBV7-2,TRBJ1-6,-
CASSLRAGNYEQYF,TRBV7-8,TRBJ2-7,-
CASGLGGEETQYF,TRBV12-5,TRBJ2-5,-
CSARVQGVTYEQYF,TRBV20-1,TRBJ2-7,-
CASSEEGGAEAFF,TRBV6-1,TRBJ1-1,-
CASSQGQLRAEAFF,TRBV4-1,TRBJ1-1,-
CASSLGGGQGSGYTF,TRBV7-2,TRBJ1-2,TRBD1
CASSPGTGGIYEQYF,TRBV18,TRBJ2-7,TRBD1
CASRLGAETEAFF,TRBV2,TRBJ1-1,-